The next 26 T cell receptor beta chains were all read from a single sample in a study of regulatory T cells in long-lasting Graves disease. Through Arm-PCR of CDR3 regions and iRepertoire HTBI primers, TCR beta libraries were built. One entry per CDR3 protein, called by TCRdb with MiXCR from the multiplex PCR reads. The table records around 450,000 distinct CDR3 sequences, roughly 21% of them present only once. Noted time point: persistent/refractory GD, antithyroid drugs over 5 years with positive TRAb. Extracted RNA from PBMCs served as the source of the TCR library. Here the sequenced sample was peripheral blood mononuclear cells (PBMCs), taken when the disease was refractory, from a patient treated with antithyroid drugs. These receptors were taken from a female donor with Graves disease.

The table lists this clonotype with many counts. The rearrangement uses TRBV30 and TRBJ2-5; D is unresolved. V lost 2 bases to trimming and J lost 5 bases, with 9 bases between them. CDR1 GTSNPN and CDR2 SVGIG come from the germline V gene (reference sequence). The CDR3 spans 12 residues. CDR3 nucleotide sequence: TGTGCCTGGAGTTACGGTGAGGAGACCCAGTACTTC. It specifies CAWSYGEETQYF.

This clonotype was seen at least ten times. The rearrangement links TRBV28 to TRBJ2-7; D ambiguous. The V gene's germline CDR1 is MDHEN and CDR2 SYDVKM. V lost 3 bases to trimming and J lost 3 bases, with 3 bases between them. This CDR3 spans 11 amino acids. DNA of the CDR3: TGTGCCAGCAGTTTGCGCTACGAGCAGTACTTC. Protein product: CASSLRYEQYF.

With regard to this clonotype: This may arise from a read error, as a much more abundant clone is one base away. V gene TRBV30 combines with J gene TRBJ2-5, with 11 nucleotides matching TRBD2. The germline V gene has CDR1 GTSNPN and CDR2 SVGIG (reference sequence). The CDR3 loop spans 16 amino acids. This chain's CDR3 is CTWSRPGTSGRETQYF. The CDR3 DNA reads TGTACCTGGAGTCGACCCGGGACTAGCGGCCGGGAGACCCAGTACTTC. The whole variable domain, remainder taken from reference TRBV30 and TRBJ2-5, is SQTIHQWPATLVQPVGSPLSLECTVEGTSNPNLYWYRQAAGRGLQLLFYSVGIGQISSEVPQNLSASRPQDRQFILSSKKLLLSDSGFYLCTWSRPGTSGRETQYFGPGTRLLVL.

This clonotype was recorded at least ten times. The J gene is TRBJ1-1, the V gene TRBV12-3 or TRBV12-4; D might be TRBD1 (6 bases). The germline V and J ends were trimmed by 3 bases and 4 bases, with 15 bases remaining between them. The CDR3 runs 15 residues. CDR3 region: CASSFTGSPVTEAFF. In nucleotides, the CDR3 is TGTGCCAGCAGTTTTACAGGGAGTCCTGTCACTGAAGCTTTCTTT.

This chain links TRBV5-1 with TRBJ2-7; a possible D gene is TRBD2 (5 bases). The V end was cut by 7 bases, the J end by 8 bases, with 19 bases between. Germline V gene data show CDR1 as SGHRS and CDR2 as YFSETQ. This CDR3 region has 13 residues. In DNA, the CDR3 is TGCGCCAGCGCGCCCAGCGGCCATGAGAAGCAGTACTTC. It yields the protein CASAPSGHEKQYF.

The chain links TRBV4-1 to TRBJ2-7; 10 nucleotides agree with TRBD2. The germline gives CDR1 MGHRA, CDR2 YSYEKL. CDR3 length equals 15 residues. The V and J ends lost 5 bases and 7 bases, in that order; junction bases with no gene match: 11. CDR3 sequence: CASSSLAGVLIEQYF. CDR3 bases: TGCGCCAGCAGCTCTCTAGCGGGAGTTCTCATAGAGCAGTACTTC.

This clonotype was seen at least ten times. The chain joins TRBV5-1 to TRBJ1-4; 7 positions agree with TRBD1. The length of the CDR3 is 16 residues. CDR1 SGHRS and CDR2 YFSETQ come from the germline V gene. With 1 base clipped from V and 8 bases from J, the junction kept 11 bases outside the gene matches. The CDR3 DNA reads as TGCGCCAGCAGCTTGTCCTCCGCGACAGGGCCCGAAAAACTGTTTTTT. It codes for CASSLSSATGPEKLFF.

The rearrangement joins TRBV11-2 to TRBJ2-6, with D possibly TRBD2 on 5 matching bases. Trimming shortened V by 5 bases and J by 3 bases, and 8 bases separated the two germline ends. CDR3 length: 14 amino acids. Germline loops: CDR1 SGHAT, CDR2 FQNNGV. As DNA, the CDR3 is TGTGCCAGCAGCCCCCGGGATGGGGCCAACGTCCTGACTTTC. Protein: CASSPRDGANVLTF.

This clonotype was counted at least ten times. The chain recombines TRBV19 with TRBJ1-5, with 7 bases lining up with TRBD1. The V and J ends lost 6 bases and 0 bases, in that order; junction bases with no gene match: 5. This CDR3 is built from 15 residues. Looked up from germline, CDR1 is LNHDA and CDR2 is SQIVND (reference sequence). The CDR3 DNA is TGTGCCAGTAGGACGGGACAGTATAGCAATCAGCCCCAGCATTTT. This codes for CASRTGQYSNQPQHF.

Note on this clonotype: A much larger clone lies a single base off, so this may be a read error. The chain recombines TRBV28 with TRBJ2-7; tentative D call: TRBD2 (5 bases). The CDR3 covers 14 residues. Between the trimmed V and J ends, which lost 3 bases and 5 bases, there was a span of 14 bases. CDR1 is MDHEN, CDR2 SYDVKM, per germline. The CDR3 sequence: CASSFPGPADEQYF. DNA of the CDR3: TGTGCCAGCAGTTTTCCTGGACCAGCGGACGAGCAGTACTTC.

CDR3: CASSQTGQGAYEQYF. As DNA, the CDR3 is TGCGCCAGCAGCCAAACGGGACAGGGGGCCTACGAGCAGTACTTC. This sequence joins TRBV4-1 and TRBJ2-7; 11 bases are shared with TRBD1. This CDR3 comprises 15 residues. Trimming cost V 2 bases and J 2 bases; bases outside gene matches: 2. Germline V gene data show CDR1 as MGHRA and CDR2 as YSYEKL.

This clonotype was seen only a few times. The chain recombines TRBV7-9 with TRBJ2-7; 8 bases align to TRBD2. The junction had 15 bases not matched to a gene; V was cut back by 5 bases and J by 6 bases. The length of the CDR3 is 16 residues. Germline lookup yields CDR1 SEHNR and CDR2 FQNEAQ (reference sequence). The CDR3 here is CASSPLVGTSLGEQYF. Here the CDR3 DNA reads TGTGCCAGCAGCCCCCTGGTAGGGACTAGTTTAGGCGAGCAGTACTTC.

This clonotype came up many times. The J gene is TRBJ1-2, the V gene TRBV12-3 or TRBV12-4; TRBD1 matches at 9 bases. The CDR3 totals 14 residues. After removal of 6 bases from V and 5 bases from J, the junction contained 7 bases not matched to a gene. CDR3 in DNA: TGTGCCAGCAGATCGGCCGGGACAGGGTATGGCTACACCTTC. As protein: CASRSAGTGYGYTF.

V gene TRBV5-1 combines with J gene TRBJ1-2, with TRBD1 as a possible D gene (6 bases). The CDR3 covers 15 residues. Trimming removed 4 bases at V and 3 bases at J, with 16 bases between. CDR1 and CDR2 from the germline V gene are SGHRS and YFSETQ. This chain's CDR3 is CASSPTPGDYYGYTF. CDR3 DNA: TGCGCCAGCAGCCCCACGCCAGGGGACTACTATGGCTACACCTTC.

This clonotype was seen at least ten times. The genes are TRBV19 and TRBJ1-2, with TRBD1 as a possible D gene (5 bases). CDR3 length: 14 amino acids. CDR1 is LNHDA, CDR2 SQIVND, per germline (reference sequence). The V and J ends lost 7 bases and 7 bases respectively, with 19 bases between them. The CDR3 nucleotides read TGTGCCAGTAACCGCGGGACTAAAGGGCTTGGCTACACCTTC. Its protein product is CASNRGTKGLGYTF.

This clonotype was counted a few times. The CDR3 loop reads CATSDLSNTEAFF. The CDR3 DNA reads TGTGCCACCAGTGATTTATCCAACACTGAAGCTTTCTTT. The chain links TRBV24-1 to TRBJ1-1; D call uncertain. Deletions cut 1 base from V and 2 bases from J, with 4 bases between. Germline-derived CDR1 and CDR2 are KGHDR and SFDVKD. The CDR3 is made up of 13 amino acids.

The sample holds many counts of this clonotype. The CDR3 region is CASGLEPKNNYGYTF. The DNA of the CDR3 is TGTGCTAGTGGTTTGGAGCCGAAAAACAACTATGGCTACACCTTC. The genes are TRBV12-5 and TRBJ1-2; D unclear. Germline V gene data show CDR1 as LGHNT and CDR2 as FRNRAP. CDR3 size: 15 residues. V gave up 1 base and J gave up 2 bases, with 11 bases separating them.

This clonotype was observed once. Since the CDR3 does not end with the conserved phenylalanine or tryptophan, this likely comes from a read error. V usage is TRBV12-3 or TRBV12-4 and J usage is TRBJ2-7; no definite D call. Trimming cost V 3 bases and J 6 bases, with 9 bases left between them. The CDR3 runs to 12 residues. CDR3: CASSFDVSEQYL. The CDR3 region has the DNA TGTGCCAGCAGTTTCGATGTGAGCGAGCAGTACCTC.

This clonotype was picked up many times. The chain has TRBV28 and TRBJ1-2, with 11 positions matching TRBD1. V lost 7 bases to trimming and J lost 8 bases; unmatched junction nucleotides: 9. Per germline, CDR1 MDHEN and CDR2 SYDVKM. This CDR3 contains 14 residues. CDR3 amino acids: CASIPSGQGVGYTF. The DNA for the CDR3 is TGTGCCAGCATCCCATCGGGACAGGGGGTAGGCTACACCTTC.

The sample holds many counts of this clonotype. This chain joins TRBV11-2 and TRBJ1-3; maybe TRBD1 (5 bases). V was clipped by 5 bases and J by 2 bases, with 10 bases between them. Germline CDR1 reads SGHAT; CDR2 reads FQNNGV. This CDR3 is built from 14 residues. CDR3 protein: CASSVGGAGNTIYF. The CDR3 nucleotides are TGTGCCAGCAGCGTTGGGGGAGCTGGAAACACCATATATTTT.

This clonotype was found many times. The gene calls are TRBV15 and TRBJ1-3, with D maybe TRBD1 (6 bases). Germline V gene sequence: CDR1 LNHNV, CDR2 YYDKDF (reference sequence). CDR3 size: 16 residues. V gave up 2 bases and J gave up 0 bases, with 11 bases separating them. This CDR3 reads CATSRRDRYSGNTIYF. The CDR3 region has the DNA TGTGCCACCAGCAGACGTGACAGGTACTCTGGAAACACCATATATTTT.

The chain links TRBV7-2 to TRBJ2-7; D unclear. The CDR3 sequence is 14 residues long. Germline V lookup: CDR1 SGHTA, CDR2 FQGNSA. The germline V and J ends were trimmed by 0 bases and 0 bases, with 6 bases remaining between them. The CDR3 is CASSLAKSSYEQYF. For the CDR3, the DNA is TGTGCCAGCAGCTTAGCCAAGAGCTCCTACGAGCAGTACTTC.

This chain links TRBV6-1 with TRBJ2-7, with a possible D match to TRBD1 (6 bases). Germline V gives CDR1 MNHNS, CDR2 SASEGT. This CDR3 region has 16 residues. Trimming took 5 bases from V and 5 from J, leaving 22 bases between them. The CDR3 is CASSPRIRGPRNEQYF. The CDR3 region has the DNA TGTGCCAGCAGTCCTCGGATCAGGGGTCCGAGGAACGAGCAGTACTTC.

Here the CDR3 DNA reads TGCGCCAGCAGCGCTGGACTAGCGAACACCGGGGAGCTGTTTTTT. It yields the protein CASSAGLANTGELFF. The chain couples TRBV5-1 to TRBJ2-2; 7 nucleotides align to TRBD2. This CDR3 has 15 residues. V dropped 4 bases and J dropped 0; count of bases not matched to a gene: 3. The germline gives CDR1 SGHRS, CDR2 YFSETQ. Based on the CDR3 plus reference TRBV5-1 and TRBJ2-2, the full variable domain is KAGVTQTPRYLIKTRGQQVTLSCSPISGHRSVSWYQQTPGQGLQFLFEYFSETQRNKGNFPGRFSGRQFSNSRSEMNVSTLELGDSALYLCASSAGLANTGELFFGEGSRLTVL.

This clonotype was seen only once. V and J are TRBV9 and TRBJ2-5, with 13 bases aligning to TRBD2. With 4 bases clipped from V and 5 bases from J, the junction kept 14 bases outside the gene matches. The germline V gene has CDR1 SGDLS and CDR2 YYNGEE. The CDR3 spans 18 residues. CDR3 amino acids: CASSFESTSGRLYETQYF. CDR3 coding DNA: TGTGCCAGCAGCTTCGAATCGACTAGCGGGAGGCTATACGAGACCCAGTACTTC.

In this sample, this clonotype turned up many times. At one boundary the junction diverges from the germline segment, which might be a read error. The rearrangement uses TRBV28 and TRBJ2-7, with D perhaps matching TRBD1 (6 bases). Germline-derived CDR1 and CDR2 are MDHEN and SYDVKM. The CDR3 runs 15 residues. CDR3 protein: CTSSWQGTLSYEQYF. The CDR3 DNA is TGTACCAGCAGTTGGCAAGGGACACTTTCCTACGAGCAGTACTTC. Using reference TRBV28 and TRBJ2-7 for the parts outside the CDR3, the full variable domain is DVKVTQSSRYLVKRTGEKVFLECVQDMDHENMFWYRQDPGLGLRLIYFSYDVKMKEKGDIPEGYSVSREKKERFSLILESASTNQTSMYLCTSSWQGTLSYEQYFGPGTRLTVT.